The T cell receptor beta chain under discussion was sequenced for a study of shared clonotypes between healthy human individuals. Whole-study findings and limits: Blood was the only sampled material, and tissue repertoires likely differ.

In the source study's methods: In the immunoSEQ data, sequences were junction-only and lacked quality scores, so filtering differed. Generated by immunoSEQ multiplex PCR, the TCRdb table keeps only in-frame clones and is missing some. V, J and clone size reflect that table, while D and trimming were determined from the DNA. This table has 450,000 to 500,000 clones, 78% appearing once. With regard to this clone: The target antigen is unknown.

The CDR3 has 19 amino acids. V dropped 5 bases and J dropped 0; count of bases not matched to a gene: 14. The germline CDR1 and CDR2 sequences are SGHVS and FQNEAQ. Free of recent acute infections or vaccinations, the donors were healthy HIV-negative adults. Around 100 million PBMCs were counted before genomic DNA extraction. This sequence was found in a woman in her 40s in good health. Some clones in this sample may be carry-over from other donors' samples. This chain links TRBV7-8 with TRBJ2-4, with 9 bases fitting TRBD2. Source material: PBMCs. This CDR3 is CASSPGPSGTKLAKNIQYF. The CDR3 nucleotides are TGTGCCAGCAGCCCCGGGCCTAGCGGGACCAAACTAGCCAAAAACATTCAGTACTTC.